The TCR beta chain under discussion was sequenced for a study of blood T cell repertoires in COVID-19. Clones were sequenced by immunoSEQ multiplex PCR, and TCRdb holds only the in-frame ones, with some missing. Among approximately 140,000 clones listed, approximately 80% were seen once. The CDR3 contains 12 residues. The J segment lost 12 bases and the V segment lost 8 bases, leaving 9 bases of the junction unmatched. Germline V CDR1 and CDR2: MNHEY, SVGAGI. This clone has a single count. This TCR derives from a man aged 40-55 years with active or convalescent COVID-19. This chain links TRBV6-5 with TRBJ2-1, with 8 bases identical to TRBD1. Source material: peripheral blood. The CDR3 is CASGQGQRGQFF. CDR3 coding DNA: TGTGCCAGCGGACAGGGTCAAAGGGGGCAGTTCTTC.